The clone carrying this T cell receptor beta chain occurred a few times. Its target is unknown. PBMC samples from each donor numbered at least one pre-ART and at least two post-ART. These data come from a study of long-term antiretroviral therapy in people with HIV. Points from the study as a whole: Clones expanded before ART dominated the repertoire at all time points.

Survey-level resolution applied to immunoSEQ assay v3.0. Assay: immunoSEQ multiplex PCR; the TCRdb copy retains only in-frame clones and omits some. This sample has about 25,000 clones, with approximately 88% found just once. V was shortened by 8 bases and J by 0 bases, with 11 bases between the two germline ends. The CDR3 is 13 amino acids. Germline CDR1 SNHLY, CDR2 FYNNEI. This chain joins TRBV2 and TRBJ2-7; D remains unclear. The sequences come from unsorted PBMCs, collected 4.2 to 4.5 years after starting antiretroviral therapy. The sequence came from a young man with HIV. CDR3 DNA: TGTGCCAGCCTAGGGCGGCCCTCCTACGAGCAGTACTTC. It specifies CASLGRPSYEQYF.